What follows are 20 T cell receptor beta chains derived from one specimen sequenced in a study of blood T cell repertoires in COVID-19 (dated by TCRdb to the early 2020s). The library relied on the immunoSEQ multiplex PCR assay. The table was pulled from immuneACCESS by TCRdb, which kept in-frame rearrangements only. Such tables lose some clones; where checked, under half of the loss comes from unresolved V genes, and the rest has no known cause. The sample yields around 280,000 clones; around 88% were counted once. Approximately 5.7% of the sample belongs to the ten largest clones. Sequenced material: PBMCs or T cells enriched from blood (not recorded which). Receptor source: a woman aged 40 to 50 who had recovered from COVID-19.

The chain has TRBV11-2 and TRBJ1-1; 9 bases are shared with TRBD1. The CDR3 is 14 residues long. V lost 5 bases to trimming and J lost 9 bases; unmatched junction nucleotides: 10. Germline CDR1 is SGHAT and CDR2 is FQNNGV. The CDR3 nucleotides read TGTGCCAGCAGCCGGGACAGGGTAGGCCGAAAAGCTTTCTTT. Translation: CASSRDRVGRKAFF.

The rearrangement joins TRBV5-6 to TRBJ2-3; TRBD1 matches at 7 bases. Germline CDR1 and CDR2: SGHDT and YYEEEE. The CDR3 runs to 17 residues. Trimming cost V 4 bases and J 4 bases; bases outside gene matches: 15. The DNA of the CDR3 is TGTGCCAGCAGCCCAACTCCAAGGACAGGCGGCGCAGATACGCAGTATTTT. Protein: CASSPTPRTGGADTQYF.

The chain couples TRBV5-4 to TRBJ2-5; D gene uncertain. With 0 bases removed from V and 2 bases from J, the gap between germline ends came to 2 bases. The CDR3 has 12 amino acids. From germline, CDR1 is SGHNT and CDR2 YYREEE (reference sequence). The CDR3 DNA reads as TGTGCCAGCAGCTTGGCTCAAGAGACCCAGTACTTC. Its translation is CASSLAQETQYF. Drawing the rest from reference TRBV5-4 and TRBJ2-5, the complete variable domain is ETGVTQSPTHLIKTRGQQVTLRCSSQSGHNTVSWYQQALGQGPQFIFQYYREEENGRGNFPPRFSGLQFPNYSSELNVNALELDDSALYLCASSLAQETQYFGPGTRLLVL.

This clone has only one observation. CDR3 residues: CATSDPSSGRDGELFF. CDR3 coding DNA: TGTGCCACCAGTGATCCCTCGAGCGGGCGGGACGGGGAGCTGTTTTTT. V gene TRBV24-1 combines with J gene TRBJ2-2; a possible D gene is TRBD2 (6 bases). CDR1 is KGHDR, CDR2 SFDVKD, per germline. This CDR3 has 16 residues. The V end was cut by 3 bases, the J end by 7 bases, with 17 bases between.

The rearrangement joins TRBV19 to TRBJ1-2; D is perhaps TRBD1 (5 bases). Germline V gene data show CDR1 as LNHDA and CDR2 as SQIVND (reference sequence). V was pared by 8 bases and J by 2 bases, with 15 bases between. CDR3 length: 14 residues. The CDR3 nucleotides read TGTGCCAGTCAGAAGGGGCCTGGGAACTATGGCTACACCTTC. This codes for CASQKGPGNYGYTF.

The table lists this clone with a few counts. The V gene is TRBV12-3 or TRBV12-4, the J gene TRBJ2-5; 8 bases are shared with TRBD1. The CDR3 has 13 residues. Germline trimming cut 6 bases from V and 6 bases from J; bases unmatched to any gene: 6. The CDR3 spells CASRGQGLKTQYF. The CDR3, as DNA: TGTGCCAGCAGAGGACAGGGCTTAAAGACCCAGTACTTC.

This clone was counted once. V is TRBV11-2 and J is TRBJ2-1; 7 bases line up with TRBD2. The CDR3 extends over 15 amino acids. Per germline, CDR1 SGHAT and CDR2 FQNNGV. The V segment lost 0 bases and the J segment 7 bases; nucleotides outside the gene matches: 6. The CDR3 DNA reads TGTGCCAGCAGCTTAGAGAGGCAGGGAGGGAATGAGCAGTTCTTC. Protein sequence: CASSLERQGGNEQFF.

The rearrangement links TRBV5-1 to TRBJ2-1; TRBD2 matches 10 bases. The V segment lost 1 base and the J segment 9 bases; nucleotides outside the gene matches: 4. The CDR3 is 14 residues long. CDR1 and CDR2 from the germline V gene are SGHRS and YFSETQ. CDR3 loop: CASSLWGLASEQFF. CDR3 DNA sequence: TGCGCCAGCAGCTTGTGGGGACTAGCGTCTGAGCAGTTCTTC.

The table lists this clone with a few counts. The J gene is TRBJ2-6, the V gene TRBV9; TRBD1 aligns across 8 bases. The CDR3 sequence is 17 residues long. Germline V gene data show CDR1 as SGDLS and CDR2 as YYNGEE. The junction had 4 bases not matched to a gene; V was cut back by 0 bases and J by 2 bases. CDR3 sequence reads: CASSVAGGVAGANVLTF. The CDR3 coding sequence is TGTGCCAGCAGCGTAGCAGGGGGCGTAGCTGGGGCCAACGTCCTGACTTTC.

This rearrangement joins TRBV9 to TRBJ2-1; TRBD1 agrees at 10 bases. The V gene's germline CDR1 is SGDLS and CDR2 YYNGEE. The CDR3 runs 15 residues. V lost 1 base, J lost 7 bases, and 5 bases stayed unmatched. The CDR3 protein is CASSVSGQGGNEQFF. Written as DNA, the CDR3 is TGTGCCAGCAGCGTATCAGGACAGGGGGGTAATGAGCAGTTCTTC.

CDR3 DNA sequence: TGTGCCAGCAGTTTGGGCTTGAACACTGAAGCTTTCTTT. Translated: CASSLGLNTEAFF. The V and J genes are TRBV28 and TRBJ1-1, with D unclear. The CDR3 sequence is 13 residues long. The germline CDR1 and CDR2 sequences are MDHEN and SYDVKM. Trimming cost V 3 bases and J 0 bases, with 5 bases left between them.

The chain couples TRBV25-1 to TRBJ1-5; no definite D call. The CDR3 runs 12 residues. Per germline, CDR1 MGHDK and CDR2 SYGVNS. Trimming took off 5 bases at V and 4 bases at J, with 6 bases between the two ends. For the CDR3, the DNA is TGTGCCAGCAGTTACGGGAATCAGCCCCAGCATTTT. Protein product: CASSYGNQPQHF.

This clone was seen a single time. The chain is built from TRBV4-3 and TRBJ2-6; possibly TRBD2 for D (5 bases). Germline-derived CDR1 and CDR2 are LGHNA and YSLEER. Trimming took 0 bases from V and 2 from J, leaving 20 bases between them. The CDR3 is 20 residues long. CDR3 sequence: CASSQDDGRGLSPGANVLTF. In nucleotides, the CDR3 is TGCGCCAGCAGCCAAGATGATGGGAGAGGGCTCTCTCCTGGGGCCAACGTCCTGACTTTC.

The rearrangement links TRBV6-4 to TRBJ2-5, with a possible D match to TRBD1 (5 bases). The CDR3 covers 15 residues. Trimming removed 2 bases at V and 3 bases at J, with 13 bases between. Germline V CDR1 and CDR2: MRHNA, SNTAGT. The CDR3 protein is CASSDRRPREETQYF. The CDR3 DNA reads as TGTGCCAGCAGTGACAGGCGGCCCAGGGAAGAGACCCAGTACTTC.

V usage is TRBV10-3 and J usage is TRBJ2-1; 9 bases line up with TRBD2. The J segment lost 5 bases and the V segment lost 3 bases, leaving 11 bases of the junction unmatched. Germline V gene data show CDR1 as ENHRY and CDR2 as SYGVKD. CDR3 length: 17 residues. The CDR3: CAISDPLAGLYDNEQFF. In nucleotides, the CDR3 is TGTGCCATCAGTGACCCCCTAGCGGGGCTATATGACAATGAGCAGTTCTTC.

The genes are TRBV6-2 or TRBV6-3 and TRBJ1-1, with D perhaps matching TRBD1 (6 bases). The length of the CDR3 is 13 residues. Germline V gene data show CDR1 as MNHEY and CDR2 as SVGEGT. Trimming cost V 5 bases and J 8 bases, with 15 bases left between them. The CDR3 coding sequence is TGTGCCAGCAGTACATTCTTTACAGGGGAAGCTTTCTTT. It is translated as CASSTFFTGEAFF.

J is TRBJ2-1 and V is TRBV2; TRBD2 matches 7 bases. The CDR3 covers 14 residues. Trimming took 7 bases from V and 3 from J; bases not matched to a gene: 6. Germline V gene lookup returns CDR1 SNHLY and CDR2 FYNNEI. The CDR3 protein is CASKALAVYNEQFF. The CDR3 DNA is TGTGCCAGCAAGGCTCTAGCGGTCTACAATGAGCAGTTCTTC.

The V and J genes are TRBV4-3 and TRBJ2-6; D uncertain. V was shortened by 0 bases and J by 4 bases, with 13 bases between the two germline ends. Germline assignment: CDR1 LGHNA and CDR2 YSLEER. The CDR3 extends over 17 amino acids. CDR3 in amino acids: CASSQDFASSGANVLTF. CDR3 nucleotides: TGCGCCAGCAGCCAAGACTTCGCTAGTTCCGGGGCCAACGTCCTGACTTTC.

The chain joins TRBV19 to TRBJ2-5; D may be TRBD1 (6 bases). Germline assignment: CDR1 LNHDA and CDR2 SQIVND (reference sequence). The CDR3 runs 15 residues. Trimming cost V 7 bases and J 5 bases, with 20 bases left between them. In nucleotides, the CDR3 is TGTGCCAGTAAGCCCGTAGGGGCAGGGGAGGAGACCCAGTACTTC. This gives the protein CASKPVGAGEETQYF. Full variable domain (missing parts from reference TRBV19 and TRBJ2-5): DGGITQSPKYLFRKEGQNVTLSCEQNLNHDAMYWYRQDPGQGLRLIYYSQIVNDFQKGDIAEGYSVSREKKESFPLTVTSAQKNPTAFYLCASKPVGAGEETQYFGPGTRLLVL.

The chain carries TRBV28 and TRBJ2-5; 10 positions agree with TRBD2. The CDR3 consists of 18 residues. Germline CDR1 MDHEN, CDR2 SYDVKM. V lost 5 bases to trimming and J lost 0 bases; unmatched junction nucleotides: 12. The CDR3 reads CASSAPPGLAFYQETQYF. The DNA for the CDR3 is TGTGCCAGCAGTGCTCCTCCGGGACTAGCGTTTTACCAAGAGACCCAGTACTTC.